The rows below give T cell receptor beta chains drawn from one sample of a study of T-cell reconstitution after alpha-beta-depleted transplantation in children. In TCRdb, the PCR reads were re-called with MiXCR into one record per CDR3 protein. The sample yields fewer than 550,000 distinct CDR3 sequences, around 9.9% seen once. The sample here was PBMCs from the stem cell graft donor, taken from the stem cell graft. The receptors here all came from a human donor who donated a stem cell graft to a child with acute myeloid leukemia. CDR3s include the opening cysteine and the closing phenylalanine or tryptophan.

CDR3: CSARQGENQPQHF
J: TRBJ1-5
V: TRBV20-1

CDR3: CASRGTGPRETQYF
J: TRBJ2-5
V: TRBV21-1

CDR3: CASSSSQFGDTQYF
J: TRBJ2-3
V: TRBV7-2

CDR3: CASSDLGQGTQYF
J: TRBJ2-3
V: TRBV25-1

CDR3: CSGQPNSGNTIYF
J: TRBJ1-3
V: TRBV20-1

CDR3: CASSLDRSFFSTDTQYF
J: TRBJ2-3
V: TRBV11-2

CDR3: CSASRSYEQYF
J: TRBJ2-7
V: TRBV20-1

CDR3: CASSRVTGGETQYF
J: TRBJ2-5
V: TRBV5-1

CDR3: CASSAVGQHNSPLHF
J: TRBJ1-6
V: TRBV7-8

CDR3: CASSLVGGGTGYGYTF
J: TRBJ1-2
V: TRBV7-2

CDR3: CASSYRQGVYGDEQFF
J: TRBJ2-1
V: TRBV6-5

CDR3: CASSPATGSRRYF
J: TRBJ2-4
V: TRBV7-2

CDR3: CASLSGGGTDTQYF
J: TRBJ2-3
V: TRBV6-2/TRBV6-3

CDR3: CASSDQGLSATEAFF
J: TRBJ1-1
V: TRBV5-1

CDR3: CASGRTTGGMNTEAFF
J: TRBJ1-1
V: TRBV5-1

CDR3: CASSNAAVPDYTF
J: TRBJ1-2
V: TRBV7-8

CDR3: CASSREDSGEQYF
J: TRBJ2-7
V: TRBV7-2

CDR3: CASSLDRDYNEQFF
J: TRBJ2-1
V: TRBV5-5

CDR3: CASSIGGANTEAFF
J: TRBJ1-1
V: TRBV5-1

CDR3: CASSRQGREQYF
J: TRBJ2-7
V: TRBV6-5

CDR3: CASGGFGGAFF
J: TRBJ1-1
V: TRBV5-1

CDR3: CSVDSIYMGLGRETQYF
J: TRBJ2-5
V: TRBV29-1

CDR3: CAIRPGQGTIANTGELFF
J: TRBJ2-2
V: TRBV10-3

CDR3: CASSLGRWTGGNEQFF
J: TRBJ2-1
V: TRBV11-2

CDR3: CASRPTQDGYTF
J: TRBJ1-2
V: TRBV6-6

CDR3: CASRLLQGGNTEAFF
J: TRBJ1-1
V: TRBV5-1

CDR3: CSVPDRASTDTQYF
J: TRBJ2-3
V: TRBV29-1

CDR3: CASSNSMDEKLFF
J: TRBJ1-4
V: TRBV6-6

CDR3: CASRNAGGDTGELFF
J: TRBJ2-2
V: TRBV6-2/TRBV6-3

CDR3: CASSLSDLGETQYF
J: TRBJ2-5
V: TRBV12-3/TRBV12-4

CDR3: CASSHPGYTQYF
J: TRBJ2-3
V: TRBV4-1

CDR3: CASTQKARGLGYTF
J: TRBJ1-2
V: TRBV6-1

CDR3: CASSQDLLAGGREQFF
J: TRBJ2-1
V: TRBV4-3

CDR3: CASSMTVIAYEQYF
J: TRBJ2-7
V: TRBV12-3/TRBV12-4

CDR3: CASSLAPTGTSYGYTF
J: TRBJ1-2
V: TRBV5-1

CDR3: CASSSRGIRPDRQLYTDTQYF
J: TRBJ2-3
V: TRBV6-6

CDR3: CATQGGETQYF
J: TRBJ2-5
V: TRBV5-6

CDR3: CASSIPGTGSFSYEQYF
J: TRBJ2-7
V: TRBV2

CDR3: CSARDVRDGEQFF
J: TRBJ2-1
V: TRBV20-1

CDR3: CASSHRLDSGRASYEQYF
J: TRBJ2-7
V: TRBV6-7

CDR3: CASSLAGQGWNNEQFF
J: TRBJ2-1
V: TRBV27

CDR3: CASSFGGNYEQYF
J: TRBJ2-7
V: TRBV7-9

CDR3: CSAVSWTEPYYGYTF
J: TRBJ1-2
V: TRBV20-1

CDR3: CSAILGTVDTGELFF
J: TRBJ2-2
V: TRBV20-1